What follows is one T cell receptor beta chain and its context. The data were obtained in a study of OX40 agonist ivuxolimab in advanced cancers. CDR3 length equals 14 residues. Generated by immunoSEQ multiplex PCR, the TCRdb table keeps only in-frame clones and is missing some. The sample lists roughly 28,000 clones, roughly four fifths occurring once. The sample here was CD4+ or CD8+ T cells sorted from blood, taken in a trial of the OX40 agonist ivuxolimab. This TCR was sampled from an adult with an advanced solid tumor such as melanoma, head and neck, liver or kidney cancer. The rearrangement joins TRBV21-1 to TRBJ1-5; the table names TRBD1, a call not compared with the DNA. TRBV21-1 is reported as a pseudogene. CDR3 nucleotide sequence: TGTGCCAGCAGCAAACCGAGGGGGCCTCAGCCCCAGCATTTT. Its protein is CASSKPRGPQPQHF.